This T cell receptor (beta chain) was sequenced in a study of CD8+CD57+ T cells in acquired aplastic anemia. The wider study: Isolated CD4+ and CD8+ cells, once sorted, yielded DNA averaging roughly 3.4 ug.

Only patients with CD8+CD57+ cell expansion on flow cytometry were chosen for sequencing. The patients all had a severe acquired aplastic anemia diagnosis. Genomic DNA was employed as the template in profiling TCR beta VDJ and CDR3. TCRdb fed the reads into MiXCR, producing one record per CDR3 protein. The sample yields around 160,000 distinct CDR3 sequences, 47% seen once. This CDR3 is 14 amino acids long. V lost 2 bases and J lost 0; bases outside the gene matches: 3. Germline CDR1 GTSNPN, CDR2 SVGIG (reference sequence). This clonotype turned up a few times. The chain uses TRBV30 and TRBJ1-2; 7 nucleotides agree with TRBD1. This TCR was recovered from a human donor with aplastic anemia. The sequencing input was sorted CD4+, CD8+, or CD8+CD57+ T cells (not recorded which) from PBMCs. The CDR3 DNA follows: TGTGCCTGGAGTCCAGGGGGAGCTAACTATGGCTACACCTTC. It codes for CAWSPGGANYGYTF.